Presented here are 18 T cell receptor beta chains from one specimen sequenced in a study of cytomegalovirus exposure and HLA in healthy donors (TCRdb year 2017). Receptor libraries were prepared by the immunoSEQ multiplex PCR assay. The multiplex PCR relied on a mix of 60 forward primers for TCR Vbeta segments and 13 reverse primers for TCR Jbeta segments. The clones in this table, taken by TCRdb from immuneACCESS, are in-frame only. Not every clone is retained; where verified, under half of the shortfall comes from an unresolved V gene, and the cause of the rest is unknown. The table for this sample lists 150,000 to 200,000 clones; around 80% of them were counted only once. The top ten constitute approximately 7% of the sample. Sample: PBMCs. These receptors were collected from a woman in her 30s in good health and CMV-seropositive.

The chain joins TRBV7-2 to TRBJ2-1, with 7 bases identical to TRBD1. Germline CDR1 SGHTA, CDR2 FQGNSA. The CDR3 spans 16 residues. V gave up 0 bases and J gave up 2 bases; unmatched junction bases: 4. The CDR3 DNA reads as TGTGCCAGCAGCTTAGCCTCTGGGACAGCCTACAATGAGCAGTTCTTC. It is translated as CASSLASGTAYNEQFF.

The J gene is TRBJ1-3, the V gene TRBV5-6; 9 bases are shared with TRBD1. This CDR3 is 15 amino acids long. From germline, CDR1 is SGHDT and CDR2 YYEEEE. The V segment lost 4 bases and the J segment 3 bases; nucleotides outside the gene matches: 5. The CDR3 region has the DNA TGTGCCAGCAGCCCTGGGACAGGGTATGGAAACACCATATATTTT. Its protein is CASSPGTGYGNTIYF.

CDR3 amino acids: CASSYSTRGETQYF. CDR3 nucleotides: TGTGCCAGCAGTTACTCGACGCGAGGAGAGACCCAGTACTTC. The chain combines TRBV6-5 with TRBJ2-5; D is ambiguous. V was shortened by 0 bases and J by 4 bases, with 9 bases between the two germline ends. Germline CDR1 MNHEY, CDR2 SVGAGI. CDR3 size: 14 residues.

The chain employs TRBV5-6 and TRBJ2-7; the match to TRBD1 covers 8 bases. CDR1 is SGHDT, CDR2 YYEEEE, per germline. Losses at the gene ends were 3 bases for V and 0 bases for J; bases not matched to a gene: 2. This CDR3 contains 14 residues. CDR3 loop: CASSWGTGSYEQYF. In nucleotides, the CDR3 is TGTGCCAGCAGCTGGGGGACAGGCTCCTACGAGCAGTACTTC.

V and J are TRBV29-1 and TRBJ2-6; tentatively, D is TRBD1 (6 bases). Germline CDR1 reads SQVTM; CDR2 reads ANQGSEA. The V and J ends lost 4 bases and 0 bases respectively, with 10 bases between them. The length of the CDR3 is 15 residues. CDR3 nucleotides: TGCAGCGTTGCAGGGGTTTACTCTGGGGCCAACGTCCTGACTTTC. This encodes CSVAGVYSGANVLTF.

The chain combines TRBV7-8 with TRBJ2-2; TRBD2 might be the D (5 bases). V was cut by 1 base and J by 5 bases, with 14 bases left in between. CDR1 and CDR2 from the germline V gene are SGHVS and FQNEAQ. The CDR3 sequence is 16 residues long. The CDR3: CASSLVEGPTTGELFF. In DNA, the CDR3 is TGTGCCAGCAGCTTAGTTGAGGGTCCCACGACCGGGGAGCTGTTTTTT.

This chain links TRBV7-3 with TRBJ2-2; TRBD1 matches 8 bases. Trimming cost V 2 bases and J 6 bases; bases outside gene matches: 8. This CDR3 contains 16 residues. From germline, CDR1 is SGHTA and CDR2 FQGTGA. The DNA of the CDR3 is TGTGCCAGCAGCTTATGGCAGGGGGCTACGGCCGGGGAGCTGTTTTTT. It specifies CASSLWQGATAGELFF.

This chain connects TRBV6-1 to TRBJ2-7; possible D gene TRBD2, 6 bases. Trimming left V 7 bases short and J 0 bases short, with 13 bases between. The CDR3 runs 14 residues. The V gene's germline CDR1 is MNHNS and CDR2 SASEGT. CDR3 in amino acids: CASTLRGFSYEQYF. Written as DNA, the CDR3 is TGTGCCAGCACCCTGCGGGGTTTCTCCTACGAGCAGTACTTC.

The chain uses TRBV6-5 and TRBJ1-5; TRBD1 might be the D (6 bases). Trimming removed 0 bases at V and 1 base at J, with 10 bases between. Germline loops: CDR1 MNHEY, CDR2 SVGAGI. This CDR3 has 16 amino acids. For the CDR3, the DNA is TGTGCCAGCAGTTACTCACAGGGTTTGAGCAATCAGCCCCAGCATTTT. Residues: CASSYSQGLSNQPQHF.

There are a few counts of this clone. The genes are TRBV28 and TRBJ1-1, with D possibly matching TRBD1 (6 bases). The CDR3 consists of 13 residues. Trimming left V 2 bases short and J 7 bases short, with 11 bases between. From germline, CDR1 is MDHEN and CDR2 SYDVKM. CDR3 nucleotides: TGTGCCAGCAGTTTAGACAGGTACCATGAAGCTTTCTTT. This encodes CASSLDRYHEAFF.

The chain carries TRBV4-1 and TRBJ2-3, with 9 bases aligning to TRBD2. From germline, CDR1 is MGHRA and CDR2 YSYEKL. The CDR3 runs to 16 residues. V gave up 5 bases and J gave up 2 bases; unmatched junction bases: 8. CDR3 loop: CASSTIAGAATDTQYF. CDR3 in DNA: TGCGCCAGCAGCACCATAGCGGGGGCCGCCACAGATACGCAGTATTTT.

This clone was seen a single time. The chain employs TRBV20-1 and TRBJ2-1; TRBD1 is a possible D gene (6 bases). CDR3 length: 10 amino acids. Trimming pared 6 bases from V and 7 bases from J, leaving 7 bases between. Germline V CDR1 and CDR2: DFQATT, SNEGSKA (reference sequence). This CDR3 is CSAQGNEQFF. The CDR3 DNA reads TGCAGTGCCCAGGGGAATGAGCAGTTCTTC.

This chain links TRBV19 with TRBJ1-2, with 7 bases lining up with TRBD1. V trimming: 5 bases; J trimming: 0 bases; junction bases outside the gene matches: 6. Germline V gene lookup returns CDR1 LNHDA and CDR2 SQIVND (reference sequence). The CDR3 is 15 amino acids. The CDR3 reads CASSPGQTTNYGYTF. The CDR3 DNA reads TGTGCCAGTAGTCCGGGACAGACGACTAACTATGGCTACACCTTC.

CDR3 nucleotide sequence: TGCGCCAGCAGCTTGCGGAGACCGGAGTATGGCTACACCTTC. As protein: CASSLRRPEYGYTF. The V gene is TRBV5-1, the J gene TRBJ1-2; D uncertain. This CDR3 spans 14 amino acids. Trimming left V 1 base short and J 5 bases short, with 12 bases between. CDR1 SGHRS and CDR2 YFSETQ come from the germline V gene.

The chain uses TRBV7-2 and TRBJ1-2, with D perhaps matching TRBD1 (6 bases). Per the germline V gene, CDR1 is SGHTA and CDR2 is FQGNSA. Deletions cut 5 bases from V and 0 bases from J, with 13 bases between. This CDR3 is built from 15 residues. The CDR3, as DNA: TGTGCCAGCAGCATGATACAGGGAGCTAACTATGGCTACACCTTC. Its translation is CASSMIQGANYGYTF.

This sequence joins TRBV6-5 and TRBJ1-4; TRBD1 aligns across 9 bases. CDR1 is MNHEY, CDR2 SVGAGI, per germline. The CDR3 has 15 residues. V shed 7 bases and J 3 bases; nucleotides not matched to a gene: 6. DNA for the CDR3: TGTGCCAGCATCATAGGGACAGGGTCTAATGAAAAACTGTTTTTT. Encoded protein: CASIIGTGSNEKLFF.

The chain combines TRBV2 with TRBJ2-7; a weak D match, TRBD1 (6 bases). Deletions cut 5 bases from V and 2 bases from J, with 19 bases between. Germline lookup yields CDR1 SNHLY and CDR2 FYNNEI. The CDR3 is made up of 16 amino acids. The CDR3, as DNA: TGTGCCAGCAGTATGAGATTCGACAGGAAACCCTACGAGCAGTACTTC. As protein: CASSMRFDRKPYEQYF.

This chain connects TRBV6-5 to TRBJ1-3, with no clear D. The CDR3 runs 13 residues. The germline gives CDR1 MNHEY, CDR2 SVGAGI. Trimming took off 6 bases at V and 7 bases at J, with 13 bases between the two ends. The CDR3 nucleotides read TGTGCCAGCAGCCCCGGGAGGGTGAACACCATATATTTT. It yields the protein CASSPGRVNTIYF.